A single sample is the source of the 16 T cell receptor delta chains below, sequenced in a study of gamma-delta T cells after stem cell transplantation. TCRdb re-called the RT-PCR reads using CATT. The repertoire holds about 1,300 delta-chain clones, with 2.5% to 3.5% as singletons. The sequenced sample consisted of gamma-delta T cells. All receptors come from a human donor. It is not recorded whose cells these are; they may come from a transplant donor.

This clone was counted between two and nine times. A read error is the likely source, as a far larger clone sits one nucleotide away. The chain has TRDV2 and TRDJ1; a weak D match, TRDD3 (6 bases). Germline V gives CDR1 GEAIGNYY, CDR2 EKD. CDR3 length equals 19 residues. With 3 bases removed from V and 0 bases from J, the gap between germline ends came to 25 bases. The CDR3 loop is CACDALGGDASEYTDKLIF. Written as DNA, the CDR3 is TGTGCCTGTGACGCCCTCGGTGGGGATGCGTCAGAGTACACCGATAAACTCATCTTT.

Details on this clone: Possible read error: a much larger clone is one base away. Other nucleotide sequences in the sample specify the same CDR3. V gene TRDV2 combines with J gene TRDJ1; 11 bases map to TRDD3. CDR1 and CDR2 (germline): GEAIGNYY, EKD. This CDR3 is built from 18 residues. CDR3: CACDTVLGDRKYTDKLIF. CDR3 DNA sequence: TGTGCCTGCGACACCGTACTGGGGGATAGGAAGTACACCGATAAACTCATCTTT.

This clone was seen a few times. TCRdb attributes to this sequence the protein of a much larger clone, which differs from the DNA translation at residue 3; a read error is likely, and the protein displayed is translated from the DNA. The chain employs TRDV2 and TRDJ1, with 10 bases fitting TRDD3. The CDR3 loop spans 22 amino acids. CDR1 and CDR2 from the germline V gene are GEAIGNYY and EKD. CDR3: CARDTVGLLGDTEIMSTDKLIF. The CDR3 nucleotides read TGTGCCCGTGACACCGTGGGCCTATTGGGGGATACAGAGATTATGTCCACCGATAAACTCATCTTT.

Within the sample, this clone is large (0.1 to 1%). The chain joins TRDV2 to TRDJ1; the D is unclear. CDR3 length: 18 amino acids. Trimming took 0 bases from V and 3 from J, leaving 22 bases between them. CDR1 GEAIGNYY and CDR2 EKD come from the germline V gene. The CDR3 reads CACDTVTGVRQVPDKLIF. The CDR3 DNA reads as TGTGCCTGTGACACCGTAACCGGGGTCCGACAGGTACCCGATAAACTCATCTTT.

With regard to this clone: The protein in TCRdb stems from a much larger clone and differs at residue 10 from this DNA's translation, likely a read error; here the protein is translated from the DNA. The chain employs TRDV2 and TRDJ1, with D hard to call. V dropped 0 bases and J dropped 1 base, with 17 bases sitting between them. There are 17 residues in the CDR3. From germline, CDR1 is GEAIGNYY and CDR2 EKD. The CDR3 DNA reads TGTGCCTGTGACACCGCTGAGGTCCAGAGTGGCACCGATAAACTCATCTTT. Protein sequence: CACDTAEVQSGTDKLIF.

This clone counts as large (0.1 to 1%). The sample contains more than one DNA sequence encoding this CDR3. The rearrangement links TRDV2 to TRDJ1, with 7 positions matching TRDD3. Looked up from germline, CDR1 is GEAIGNYY and CDR2 is EKD. This CDR3 region has 15 residues. The trim removed 2 bases at V and 0 bases at J, leaving 5 bases unmatched. The CDR3 region has the DNA TGTGCCTGTGACATTCTGGGGGTTAACACCGATAAACTCATCTTT. This codes for CACDILGVNTDKLIF.

This clone has more than one count but fewer than ten. For this DNA, TCRdb reports the protein of a much larger clone, which diverges at residue 5, most likely from a read error; the protein presented here is translated directly from the DNA. This chain joins TRDV2 and TRDJ1; 9 bases are a match to TRDD3. V was clipped by 0 bases and J by 1 base; unmatched bases: 11. The CDR3 is 18 amino acids. The germline V gene has CDR1 GEAIGNYY and CDR2 EKD. CDR3 in amino acids: CACDTLGDPPRGTDKLIF. As DNA, the CDR3 is TGTGCCTGTGACACCCTGGGGGATCCCCCACGGGGCACCGATAAACTCATCTTT.

This clone was seen a handful of times. This is likely an artifact of a read error, given a far larger clone one base away. Other DNA sequences in the same sample also yield this CDR3. The chain employs TRDV2 and TRDJ3; 7 bases are shared with TRDD3. CDR1 and CDR2 (germline): GEAIGNYY, EKD. The CDR3 has 19 amino acids. The CDR3 reads CACDAAGGKSSWDTRQMFF. CDR3 DNA sequence: TGTGCCTGTGACGCTGCTGGGGGCAAGAGCTCCTGGGACACTCGACAGATGTTTTTC.

A word on this clone: The protein TCRdb lists belongs to a much larger clone and differs from this DNA's translation at residue 4, which points to a read error; the protein shown is made from the DNA. V and J are TRDV2 and TRDJ1; TRDD3 agrees at 11 bases. The length of the CDR3 is 14 residues. V shed 5 bases, J shed 12 bases, and the junction held 13 bases outside the gene matches. CDR1 is GEAIGNYY and CDR2 is EKD in the germline V gene. CDR3 DNA: TGTGCCTGTGGCCCTATGGGGGATACGCGGAAAATCATCTTT. The encoded protein is CACGPMGDTRKIIF.

This clone was observed a few times. This likely came from a read error, as a far larger clone is one base away. Other DNA sequences of this sample code for an identical CDR3. V is TRDV2 and J is TRDJ3; the match to TRDD3 covers 13 bases. This CDR3 contains 21 residues. Germline lookup yields CDR1 GEAIGNYY and CDR2 EKD. CDR3 coding DNA: TGTGCCTGTGACCCAGCTACTGGGGGATACGATAGCTCCTGGGACACCCGACAGATGTTTTTT. This gives the protein CACDPATGGYDSSWDTRQMFF.

This clone came up a few times. A single base is all that separates this from a far larger clone, so a read error is likely. This sample also contains other DNA sequences that code for the same CDR3. The chain carries TRDV2 and TRDJ1; 7 bases align to TRDD3. The V and J ends lost 1 base and 2 bases, in that order; junction bases with no gene match: 9. CDR3 length: 16 amino acids. Germline V lookup: CDR1 GEAIGNYY, CDR2 EKD. The CDR3 loop is CACDTVGYLTTDKLIF. The CDR3 DNA reads as TGTGCCTGTGACACTGTGGGATACCTCACAACCGATAAACTCATCTTT.

About this clone: With only one base between it and a far larger clone, this is likely a read error. The CDR3 nucleotides are TGTGCCTATGTCGAACTGGGGGATACGACCGATAAACTCATCTTT. As protein: CAYVELGDTTDKLIF. The V call is TRDV2, the J call TRDJ1; 13 nucleotides align to TRDD3. V lost 8 bases to trimming and J lost 2 bases; unmatched junction nucleotides: 7. The CDR3 is 15 amino acids. Looked up from germline, CDR1 is GEAIGNYY and CDR2 is EKD.

Remarks on this clone: TCRdb assigns this DNA the protein of a much larger clone, which departs from its translation at residue 14; this likely reflects a read error, and the protein shown comes from translating the DNA. The CDR3: CACDLIGRRDTDKPIF. CDR3 DNA: TGTGCCTGTGACCTGATCGGGCGCAGGGACACCGATAAACCCATCTTT. The gene calls are TRDV2 and TRDJ1, with D uncertain. Looked up from germline, CDR1 is GEAIGNYY and CDR2 is EKD. This CDR3 has 16 residues.

Only a few counts were recorded for this clone. TCRdb attributes to this sequence the protein of a much larger clone, which differs from the DNA translation at residue 4; a read error is likely, and the protein displayed is translated from the DNA. The rearrangement uses TRDV2 and TRDJ1, with 10 bases fitting TRDD3. V lost 5 bases, J lost 2 bases, and 19 bases stayed unmatched. The V gene's germline CDR1 is GEAIGNYY and CDR2 EKD. This CDR3 region has 19 residues. CDR3 protein: CACGILETGDTLGTDKLIF. As DNA, the CDR3 is TGTGCCTGTGGCATCTTAGAAACGGGGGATACGCTTGGTACCGATAAACTCATCTTT.

A word on this clone: A far larger clone is one nucleotide away, so this likely arose from a read error. This chain links TRDV2 with TRDJ1; D might be TRDD2 (5 bases). This CDR3 has 19 amino acids. CDR1 GEAIGNYY and CDR2 EKD come from the germline V gene. The CDR3 coding sequence is TGTGCCTGTGACACCGTTTCCTCGGACGGCGGGCTTTACACCGATAAACCCATCTTT. Amino acid sequence: CACDTVSSDGGLYTDKPIF.

To note about this clone: For this DNA, TCRdb reports the protein of a much larger clone, which diverges at residue 11, most likely from a read error; the protein presented here is translated directly from the DNA. This chain connects TRDV2 to TRDJ1; TRDD3 matches at 7 bases. V trimming: 0 bases; J trimming: 6 bases; junction bases outside the gene matches: 21. The V gene's germline CDR1 is GEAIGNYY and CDR2 EKD. This CDR3 has 19 amino acids. The CDR3 sequence: CACDTIFSTGAPTIHKLIF. The DNA of the CDR3 is TGTGCCTGTGACACCATTTTCAGTACTGGGGCCCCCACGATCCATAAACTCATCTTT.